This T cell receptor (beta chain) was sequenced for a study of human T cells and chemical hapten exposure. As for time point: patch test 1, 2 weeks after DPC sensitization. The treatment is: therapeutic diphenylcyclopropenone sensitization with weekly scalp DPC. The CDR3 has 15 amino acids. V lost 5 bases, J lost 5 bases, and 10 bases stayed unmatched. The germline gives CDR1 DFQATT, CDR2 SNEGSKA (reference sequence). Via MiXCR, TCRdb re-called the RACE reads, giving one row per CDR3 protein. The table lists 300,000 to 400,000 distinct CDR3 sequences, under 9% of them singletons, with about 8% in the top ten.

The chain links TRBV20-1 to TRBJ1-1; 11 nucleotides align to TRBD1. This TCR was sampled from a woman between 18 and 29 years old with alopecia areata. Some clones in this sample may be carry-over from other donors' samples. Sequenced here: whole blood, sampled in connection with sensitization to the hapten diphenylcyclopropenone (DPC). CDR3 region: CSAPWDRGSRTEAFF. CDR3 nucleotides: TGCAGTGCTCCCTGGGACAGGGGGTCTCGGACTGAAGCTTTCTTT.